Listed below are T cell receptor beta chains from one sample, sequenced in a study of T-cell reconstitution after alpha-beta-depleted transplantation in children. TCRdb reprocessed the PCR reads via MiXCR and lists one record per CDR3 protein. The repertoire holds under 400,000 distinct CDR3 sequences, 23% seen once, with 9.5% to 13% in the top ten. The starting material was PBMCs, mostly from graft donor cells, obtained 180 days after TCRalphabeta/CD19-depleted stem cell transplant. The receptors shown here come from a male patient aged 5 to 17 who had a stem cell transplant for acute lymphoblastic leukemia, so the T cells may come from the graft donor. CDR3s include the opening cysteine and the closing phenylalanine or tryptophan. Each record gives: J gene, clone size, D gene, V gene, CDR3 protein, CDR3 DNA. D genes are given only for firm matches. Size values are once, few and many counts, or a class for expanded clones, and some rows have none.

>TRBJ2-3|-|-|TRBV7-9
CASIRTERQYF
TGTGCCAGCATCAGGACTGAACGGCAGTATTTT
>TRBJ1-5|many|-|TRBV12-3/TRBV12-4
CASSSQGNQPQHF
TGTGCCAGCAGTTCACAGGGTAATCAGCCCCAGCATTTT
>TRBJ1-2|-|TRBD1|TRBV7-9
CASSFIQGVGGYTF
TGTGCCAGCAGCTTCATCCAGGGGGTCGGTGGCTACACCTTC
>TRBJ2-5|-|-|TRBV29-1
CSVAYETQYF
TGCAGCGTTGCCTATGAGACCCAGTACTTC
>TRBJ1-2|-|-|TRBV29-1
CSVLLGGNYGYTF
TGCAGCGTTCTGCTGGGGGGTAACTATGGCTACACCTTC
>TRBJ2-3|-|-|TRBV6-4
CASSRDHYTDTQYF
TGTGCCAGCAGTAGGGACCATTACACAGATACGCAGTATTTT
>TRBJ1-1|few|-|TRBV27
CASSFGHPNTEAFF
TGTGCCAGCAGTTTCGGACATCCGAACACTGAAGCTTTCTTT
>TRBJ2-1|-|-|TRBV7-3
CASSFSGGGRANEQFF
TGTGCCAGCAGCTTTTCAGGGGGCGGGAGGGCCAATGAGCAGTTCTTC
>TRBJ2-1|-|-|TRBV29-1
CSVERPGAVAHNEQFF
TGCAGCGTTGAACGGCCGGGGGCGGTAGCTCACAATGAGCAGTTCTTC
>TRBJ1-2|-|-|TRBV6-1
CASSGGQWTYGYTF
TGTGCCAGCAGTGGAGGTCAGTGGACGTATGGCTACACCTTC
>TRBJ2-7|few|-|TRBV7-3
CASSLGGVREQYF
TGTGCCAGCAGCTTAGGGGGAGTGCGCGAGCAGTACTTC
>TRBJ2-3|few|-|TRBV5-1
CASSLDWGLTDTQYF
TGCGCCAGCAGCTTGGATTGGGGGCTTACAGATACGCAGTATTTT
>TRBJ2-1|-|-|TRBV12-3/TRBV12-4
CASSLQGRFYNEQFF
TGTGCCAGCAGCCTACAGGGAAGGTTTTACAATGAGCAGTTCTTC
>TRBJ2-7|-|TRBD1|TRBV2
CASSRDRLPYEQYF
TGTGCCAGCAGTAGGGACAGGCTCCCCTACGAGCAGTACTTC
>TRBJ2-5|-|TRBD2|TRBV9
CASSPLGSGRAGETQYF
TGTGCCAGCAGCCCCCTGGGTAGCGGGAGGGCCGGAGAGACCCAGTACTTC
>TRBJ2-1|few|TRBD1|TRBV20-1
CSARRGDRGLNEQFF
TGCAGTGCTAGACGGGGGGACAGGGGGCTCAATGAGCAGTTCTTC
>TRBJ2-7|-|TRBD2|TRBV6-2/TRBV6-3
CASSYSRLARTSYEQYF
TGTGCCAGCAGTTACTCCCGACTAGCGAGGACCTCCTACGAGCAGTACTTC
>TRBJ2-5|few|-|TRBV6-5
CASSYWAGGNLKETQYF
TGTGCCAGCAGTTATTGGGCAGGGGGGAACCTCAAAGAGACCCAGTACTTC
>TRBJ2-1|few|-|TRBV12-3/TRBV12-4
CASSTGGGQEIFSYNEQFF
TGTGCCAGCAGTACTGGGGGGGGACAGGAGATTTTTTCCTACAATGAGCAGTTCTTC
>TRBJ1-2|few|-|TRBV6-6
CASRSGAGGYTF
TGTGCCAGCAGGTCAGGGGCCGGTGGCTACACCTTC
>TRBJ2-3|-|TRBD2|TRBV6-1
CASSDLNRGLAGSDTQYF
TGTGCCAGCAGTGACCTTAACAGGGGACTAGCGGGGTCAGATACGCAGTATTTT
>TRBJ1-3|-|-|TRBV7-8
CASSLYGNTIYF
TGTGCCAGCAGCTTATACGGAAACACCATATATTTT
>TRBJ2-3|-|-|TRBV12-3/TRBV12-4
CASSLNANTQYF
TGTGCCAGCAGTTTGAACGCCAATACGCAGTATTTT
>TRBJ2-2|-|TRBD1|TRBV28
CASSFRRDRVNTGELFF
TGTGCCAGCAGTTTCAGGCGGGACAGGGTGAACACCGGGGAGCTGTTTTTT
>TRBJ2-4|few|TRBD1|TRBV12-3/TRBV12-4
CASSEQGANIQYF
TGTGCCAGCAGCGAACAGGGGGCGAACATTCAGTACTTC
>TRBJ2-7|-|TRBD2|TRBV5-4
CASSPGLATWEQYF
TGTGCCAGCAGCCCCGGACTAGCGACGTGGGAGCAGTACTTC
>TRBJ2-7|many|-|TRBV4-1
CASSQDLRDSSGEQYF
TGCGCCAGCAGCCAAGATCTCCGGGACTCGTCGGGAGAGCAGTACTTC
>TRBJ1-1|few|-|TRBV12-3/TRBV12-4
CASKESGVEAFF
TGTGCCAGCAAGGAGTCGGGGGTGGAGGCTTTCTTT
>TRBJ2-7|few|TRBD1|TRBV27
CASSDLDRVYEQYF
TGTGCCAGCAGTGACCTGGACAGGGTCTACGAGCAGTACTTC
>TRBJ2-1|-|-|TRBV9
CASSVGIAWGYNEQFF
TGTGCCAGCAGCGTAGGCATAGCGTGGGGCTACAATGAGCAGTTCTTC
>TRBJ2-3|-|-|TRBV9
CASSPDGGTQYF
TGTGCCAGCAGCCCGGACGGGGGTACGCAGTATTTT
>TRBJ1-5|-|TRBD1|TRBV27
CASSSIPGTGYSNQPQHF
TGTGCCAGCAGTTCCATCCCCGGGACAGGCTATAGCAATCAGCCCCAGCATTTT
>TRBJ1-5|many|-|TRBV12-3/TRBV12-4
CASSLTSNQPQHF
TGTGCCAGCAGTTTGACTAGCAATCAGCCCCAGCATTTT
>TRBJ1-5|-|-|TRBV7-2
CASSSRGRGMGNQPQHF
TGTGCCAGCAGCTCCCGAGGAAGGGGGATGGGCAATCAGCCCCAGCATTTT
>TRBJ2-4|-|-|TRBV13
CASSLGEFHIQYF
TGTGCCAGCAGCTTGGGAGAGTTCCACATTCAGTACTTC
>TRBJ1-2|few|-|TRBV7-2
CASSLGPSGPYGYTF
TGTGCCAGCAGCTTAGGTCCGTCAGGACCCTATGGCTACACCTTC
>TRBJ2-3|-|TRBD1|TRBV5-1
CASSLPLKPRGRNTDTQYF
TGCGCCAGCAGCTTGCCCCTCAAACCCAGGGGGCGAAACACAGATACGCAGTATTTT
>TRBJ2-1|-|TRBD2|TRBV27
CASSLYPGLATIWGNEQFF
TGTGCCAGCAGTTTATACCCGGGACTAGCGACCATCTGGGGCAATGAGCAGTTCTTC
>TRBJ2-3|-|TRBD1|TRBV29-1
CSVERDRGTDTQYF
TGCAGCGTTGAAAGGGACAGAGGCACAGATACGCAGTATTTT
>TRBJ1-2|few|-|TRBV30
CAWSEGYGYTF
TGTGCCTGGAGTGAGGGGTATGGCTACACCTTC
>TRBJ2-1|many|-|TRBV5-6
CASSFPSNEQFF
TGTGCCAGCAGCTTCCCCAGCAATGAGCAGTTCTTC
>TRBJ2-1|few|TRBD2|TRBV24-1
CATSDVTSGRIDEQFF
TGTGCCACCAGTGACGTGACTAGCGGGAGGATCGATGAGCAGTTCTTC
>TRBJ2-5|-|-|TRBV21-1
CASSSHDRVRETQYF
TGTGCCAGCAGCTCTCATGACAGGGTCCGGGAGACCCAGTACTTC
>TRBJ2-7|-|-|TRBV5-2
CARGPGRDYRSYEQYF
TGTGCCAGGGGCCCGGGCCGGGACTACCGCTCCTACGAGCAGTACTTC
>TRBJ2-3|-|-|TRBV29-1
CSAAEGKATDTQYF
TGCAGCGCCGCCGAGGGGAAGGCAACAGATACGCAGTATTTT
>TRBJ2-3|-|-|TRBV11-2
CASRPEEFTDTQYF
TGTGCCAGCAGACCTGAAGAATTCACAGATACGCAGTATTTT
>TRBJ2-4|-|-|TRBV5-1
CASSSGTDAQLAKNIQYF
TGCGCCAGCAGCTCCGGGACCGATGCCCAACTAGCCAAAAACATTCAGTACTTC
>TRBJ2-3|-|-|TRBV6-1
CASSQASADTQYF
TGTGCCAGCAGTCAGGCCTCCGCAGATACGCAGTATTTT
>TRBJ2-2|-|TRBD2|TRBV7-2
CASGTSGRPGELFF
TGTGCCAGCGGGACTAGCGGGAGACCCGGGGAGCTGTTTTTT
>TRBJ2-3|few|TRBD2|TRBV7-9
CASSLGTSAPTSYF
TGTGCCAGCAGCTTAGGGACTAGCGCCCCCACGTCGTATTTT
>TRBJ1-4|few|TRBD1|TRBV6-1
CASSWDRVDEKLFF
TGTGCCAGCAGCTGGGACAGGGTCGATGAAAAACTGTTTTTT
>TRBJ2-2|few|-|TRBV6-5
CASSYWPKATLNTGELFF
TGTGCCAGCAGTTACTGGCCGAAGGCGACTCTGAACACCGGGGAGCTGTTTTTT
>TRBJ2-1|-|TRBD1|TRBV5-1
CASSPGTGGAFYNEQFF
TGCGCCAGCAGCCCAGGGACAGGGGGCGCGTTCTACAATGAGCAGTTCTTC
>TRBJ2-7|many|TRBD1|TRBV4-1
CASSQDGQGAYEQYF
TGCGCCAGCAGCCAAGATGGGCAGGGGGCTTACGAGCAGTACTTC
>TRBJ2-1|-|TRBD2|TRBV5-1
CASSFWAGASGDNEQFF
TGCGCCAGCAGCTTTTGGGCCGGGGCTAGCGGGGACAATGAGCAGTTCTTC
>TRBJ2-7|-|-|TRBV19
CASSIDDAQGHEQYF
TGTGCCAGTAGTATAGACGACGCTCAGGGCCACGAGCAGTACTTC
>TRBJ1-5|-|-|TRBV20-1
CSAREGGQPQHF
TGCAGTGCTAGAGAAGGAGGACAGCCCCAGCATTTT
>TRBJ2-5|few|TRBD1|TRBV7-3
CASSLRVNRGRTETQYF
TGTGCCAGCAGCTTACGGGTCAACAGGGGTAGGACGGAGACCCAGTACTTC